Listed below are T cell receptor beta chains from one sample, sequenced in a study of regulatory T cells in long-lasting Graves disease. In TCRdb, the multiplex PCR reads were re-called with MiXCR into one record per CDR3 protein. Of approximately 350,000 distinct CDR3 sequences listed, about 10% are singletons. These data were also filed under a second study, of T cells in Graves' hyperthyroidism and ophthalmopathy.

This sample comprised peripheral blood mononuclear cells (PBMCs), obtained at new diagnosis, from a patient treated with antithyroid drugs. These receptor sequences come from a young woman with Graves disease. Each CDR3 is given with its conserved first and last residue. The order of the fields is V gene, clone size, D gene, J gene, CDR3 DNA, CDR3 protein. A D gene is named only where the DNA matches it firmly. Rows may omit the clone size; those that give it use once, few, many or a size class.

>TRBV9|-|TRBD1|TRBJ2-1
TGTGCCAGCAGCGTTGACAGGGAATCCTACAATGAGCAGTTCTTC
CASSVDRESYNEQFF
>TRBV29-1|many|TRBD1|TRBJ2-7
TGCAGCGTTGAAGTCGGGACAGAGGGTGTGCAGCAGTACTTC
CSVEVGTEGVQQYF
>TRBV7-3|-|-|TRBJ2-1
TGTGCCAGCAGCTTAACCCTTTTCGGCAATGAGCAGTTCTTC
CASSLTLFGNEQFF
>TRBV12-3/TRBV12-4|many|-|TRBJ1-1
TGTGCCAGCAGCTACAGGGAAGACACTGAAGCTTTCTTT
CASSYREDTEAFF
>TRBV7-2|many|TRBD1|TRBJ1-1
TGTGCCAGCACCATGTTTTCAGACAGGGGGGACCCCTTTGGAGCTTTCTTT
CASTMFSDRGDPFGAFF
>TRBV10-2|many|TRBD1|TRBJ1-1
TGCGCCAGCAGTTTGGACAGGAGGACTGAAGCTTTCTTT
CASSLDRRTEAFF
>TRBV20-1|many|TRBD1|TRBJ1-2
TGCAGTGCTACCGGGACAGGGGGCAACTATGGCTACACCTTC
CSATGTGGNYGYTF
>TRBV20-1|many|-|TRBJ2-5
TGCAGTGCTAGAGATCCGCAGACCCAAGAGACCCAGTACTTC
CSARDPQTQETQYF
>TRBV6-1|once|-|TRBJ1-3
TGTGCCAGCAGAGGAAGAGATCCTGGAAACACCATATATTTT
CASRGRDPGNTIYF
>TRBV6-1|many|-|TRBJ2-3
TGTGCCAGCAGCCCACAAGTGGACAGAGGTCTAACTAGCACAGATACGCAGTATTTT
CASSPQVDRGLTSTDTQYF
>TRBV12-3/TRBV12-4|many|TRBD2|TRBJ2-5
TGTGCCAGCAGTTTAGTCCTAGCGGGAGTGGAGACCCAGTACTTC
CASSLVLAGVETQYF
>TRBV6-1|many|TRBD1|TRBJ2-5
TGTGCCAGCAGATCCACCGGGACAGGGAGGTATCTGCGGGAGACCCAGTACTTC
CASRSTGTGRYLRETQYF
>TRBV12-3/TRBV12-4|many|TRBD1|TRBJ1-6
TGTGCCAGCAGTTTACGGCAGGGGGGTAATTCACCCCTCCACTTT
CASSLRQGGNSPLHF
>TRBV13|many|TRBD1|TRBJ2-7
TGTGCCAGCAGCTTGGGGACAGGACTGCAGTACTTC
CASSLGTGLQYF
>TRBV18|few|-|TRBJ1-5
TGTGCCAGCTCACCAGATCCCCCGGGTTTTTATCAGCCCCAGCATTTT
CASSPDPPGFYQPQHF
>TRBV28|many|-|TRBJ1-4
TGTGCCAGCAGTCATGGAGGGTGGGGGGCACATGAAAAACTGTTTTTT
CASSHGGWGAHEKLFF
>TRBV9|-|TRBD1|TRBJ2-2
TGTGCCAGCAGCGTAGCAACAGGGGACACCGGGGAGCTGTTTTTT
CASSVATGDTGELFF